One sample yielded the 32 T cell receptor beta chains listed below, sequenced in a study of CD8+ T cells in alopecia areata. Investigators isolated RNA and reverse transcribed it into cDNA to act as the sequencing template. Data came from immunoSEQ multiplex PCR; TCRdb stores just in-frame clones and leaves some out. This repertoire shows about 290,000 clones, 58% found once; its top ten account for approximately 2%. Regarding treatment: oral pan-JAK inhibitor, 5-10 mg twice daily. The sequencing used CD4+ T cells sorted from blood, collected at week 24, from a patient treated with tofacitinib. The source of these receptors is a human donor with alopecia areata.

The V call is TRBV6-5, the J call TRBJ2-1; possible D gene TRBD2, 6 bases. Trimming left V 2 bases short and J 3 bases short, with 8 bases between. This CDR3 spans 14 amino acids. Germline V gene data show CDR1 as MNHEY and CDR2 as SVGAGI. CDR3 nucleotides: TGTGCCAGCAGTTACCGGACTAACTACAATGAGCAGTTCTTC. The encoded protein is CASSYRTNYNEQFF.

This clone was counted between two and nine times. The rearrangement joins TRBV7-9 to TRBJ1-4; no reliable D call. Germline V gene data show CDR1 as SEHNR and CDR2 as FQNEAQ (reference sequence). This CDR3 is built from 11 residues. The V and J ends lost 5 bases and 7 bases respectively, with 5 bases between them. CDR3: CASSRGEKLFF. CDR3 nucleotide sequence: TGTGCCAGCAGCCGTGGTGAAAAACTGTTTTTT.

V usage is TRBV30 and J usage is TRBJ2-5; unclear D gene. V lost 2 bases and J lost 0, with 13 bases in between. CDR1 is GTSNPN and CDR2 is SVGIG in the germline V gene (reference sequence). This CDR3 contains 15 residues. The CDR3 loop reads CAWSRAQQYQETQYF. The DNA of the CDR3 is TGTGCCTGGAGTCGGGCGCAGCAGTACCAAGAGACCCAGTACTTC.

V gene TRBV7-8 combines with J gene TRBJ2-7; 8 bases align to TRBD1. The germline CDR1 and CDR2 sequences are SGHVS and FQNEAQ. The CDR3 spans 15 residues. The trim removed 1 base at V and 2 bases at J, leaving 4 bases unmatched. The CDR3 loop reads CASSLGTGNPYEQYF. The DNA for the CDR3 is TGTGCCAGCAGCTTAGGGACAGGGAACCCCTACGAGCAGTACTTC.

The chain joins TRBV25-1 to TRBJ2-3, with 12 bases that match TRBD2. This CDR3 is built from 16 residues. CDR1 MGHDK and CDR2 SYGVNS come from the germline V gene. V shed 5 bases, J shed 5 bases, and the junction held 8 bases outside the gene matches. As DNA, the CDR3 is TGTGCCAGCAGTCCAACTAGCGGGGGGCCTCAAGATACGCAGTATTTT. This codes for CASSPTSGGPQDTQYF.

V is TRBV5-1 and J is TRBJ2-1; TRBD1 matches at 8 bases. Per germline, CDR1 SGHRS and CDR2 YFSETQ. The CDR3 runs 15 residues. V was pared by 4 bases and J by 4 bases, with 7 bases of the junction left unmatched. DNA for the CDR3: TGCGCCAGCAGCCCGAGGGACAGGCCTTACAATGAGCAGTTCTTC. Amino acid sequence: CASSPRDRPYNEQFF.

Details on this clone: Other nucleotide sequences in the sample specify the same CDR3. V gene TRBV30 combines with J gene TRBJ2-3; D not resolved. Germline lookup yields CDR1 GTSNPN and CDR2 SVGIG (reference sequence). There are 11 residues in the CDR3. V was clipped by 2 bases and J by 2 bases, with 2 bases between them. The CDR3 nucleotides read TGTGCCTGGAGTTTCACAGATACGCAGTATTTT. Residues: CAWSFTDTQYF.

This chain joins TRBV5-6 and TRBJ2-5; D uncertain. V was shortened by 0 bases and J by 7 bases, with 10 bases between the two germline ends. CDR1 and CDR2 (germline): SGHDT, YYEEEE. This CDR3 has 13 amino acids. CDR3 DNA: TGTGCCAGCAGCTTGGACCGACTTCCGACCCAGTACTTC. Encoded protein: CASSLDRLPTQYF.

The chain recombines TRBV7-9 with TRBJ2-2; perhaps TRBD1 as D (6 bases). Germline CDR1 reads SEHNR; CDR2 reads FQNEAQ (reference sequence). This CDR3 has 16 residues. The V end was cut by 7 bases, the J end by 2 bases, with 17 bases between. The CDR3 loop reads CASNDPGTPNTGELFF. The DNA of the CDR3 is TGTGCCAGCAACGACCCCGGGACACCTAACACCGGGGAGCTGTTTTTT.

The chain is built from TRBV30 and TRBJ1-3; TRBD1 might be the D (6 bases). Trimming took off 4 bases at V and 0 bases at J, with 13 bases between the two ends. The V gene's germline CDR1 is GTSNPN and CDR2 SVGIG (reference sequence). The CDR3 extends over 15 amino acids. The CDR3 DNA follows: TGTGCCTGGACAAGGGGGTTGAGCTCTGGAAACACCATATATTTT. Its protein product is CAWTRGLSSGNTIYF.

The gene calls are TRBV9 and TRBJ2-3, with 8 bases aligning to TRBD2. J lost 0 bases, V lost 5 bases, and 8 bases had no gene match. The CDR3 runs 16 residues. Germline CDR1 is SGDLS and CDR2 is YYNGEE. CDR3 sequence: CASSFRGGPSTDTQYF. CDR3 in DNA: TGTGCCAGCAGTTTCCGGGGGGGACCGAGCACAGATACGCAGTATTTT.

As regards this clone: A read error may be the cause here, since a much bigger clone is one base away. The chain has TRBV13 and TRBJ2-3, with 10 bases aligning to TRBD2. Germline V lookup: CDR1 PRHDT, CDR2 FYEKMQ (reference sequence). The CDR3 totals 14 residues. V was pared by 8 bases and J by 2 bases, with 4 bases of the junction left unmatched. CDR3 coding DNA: TGTGCCAGCGGGCTAGCGGGGGTCACAGATACGCAGTATTTT. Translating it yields CASGLAGVTDTQYF.

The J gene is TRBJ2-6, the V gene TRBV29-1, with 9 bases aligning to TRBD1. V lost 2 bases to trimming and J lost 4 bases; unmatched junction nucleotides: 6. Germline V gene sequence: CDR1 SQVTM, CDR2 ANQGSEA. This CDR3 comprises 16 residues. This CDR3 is CSVEQQGARGANVLTF. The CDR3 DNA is TGCAGCGTTGAACAACAGGGGGCGCGGGGGGCCAACGTCCTGACTTTC.

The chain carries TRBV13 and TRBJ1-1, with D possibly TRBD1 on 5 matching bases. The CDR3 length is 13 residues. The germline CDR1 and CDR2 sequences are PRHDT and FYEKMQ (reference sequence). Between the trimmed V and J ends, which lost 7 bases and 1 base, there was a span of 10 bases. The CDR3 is CASTGRRNTEAFF. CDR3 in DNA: TGTGCCAGCACAGGGCGCAGGAACACTGAAGCTTTCTTT.

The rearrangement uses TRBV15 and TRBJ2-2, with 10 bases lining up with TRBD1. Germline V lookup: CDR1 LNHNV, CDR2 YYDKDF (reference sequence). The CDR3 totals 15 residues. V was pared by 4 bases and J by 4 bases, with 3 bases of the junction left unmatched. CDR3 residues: CATSKRTGGTGELFF. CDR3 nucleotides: TGTGCCACCAGCAAGCGGACAGGGGGCACCGGGGAGCTGTTTTTT.

As DNA, the CDR3 is TGTGCCAGCAGCGTAGGGGCAGGGGGAATCGATACGCAGTATTTT. Its translation is CASSVGAGGIDTQYF. The chain couples TRBV9 to TRBJ2-3; 7 positions agree with TRBD1. From germline, CDR1 is SGDLS and CDR2 YYNGEE. This CDR3 has 15 amino acids. J was trimmed by 6 bases and V by 0 bases; bases with no gene match: 7.

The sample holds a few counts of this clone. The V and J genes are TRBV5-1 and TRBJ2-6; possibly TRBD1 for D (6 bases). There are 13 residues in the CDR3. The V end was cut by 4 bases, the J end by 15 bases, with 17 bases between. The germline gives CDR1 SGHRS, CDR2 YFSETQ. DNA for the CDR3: TGCGCCAGCAGCCCCCAGGGGTCCCCGGACCTGACTTTC. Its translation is CASSPQGSPDLTF.

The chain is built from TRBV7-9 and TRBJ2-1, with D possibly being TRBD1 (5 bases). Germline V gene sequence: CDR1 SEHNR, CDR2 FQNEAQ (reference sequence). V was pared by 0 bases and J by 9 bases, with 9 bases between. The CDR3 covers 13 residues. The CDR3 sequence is CASSLAEQGEQFF. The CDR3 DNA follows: TGTGCCAGCAGCTTAGCGGAGCAGGGTGAGCAGTTCTTC.

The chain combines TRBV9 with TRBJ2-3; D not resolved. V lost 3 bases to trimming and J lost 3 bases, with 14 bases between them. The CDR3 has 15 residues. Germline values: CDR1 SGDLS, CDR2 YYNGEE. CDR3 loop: CASSASSRQTDTQYF. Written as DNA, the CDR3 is TGTGCCAGCAGCGCAAGCTCGCGCCAGACAGATACGCAGTATTTT.

CDR3 amino acids: CASTERSGGREQFF. The DNA for the CDR3 is TGTGCCAGCACCGAGAGGAGCGGGGGACGGGAGCAGTTCTTC. The chain employs TRBV2 and TRBJ2-1; 8 bases fit TRBD2. The CDR3 contains 14 residues. Germline trimming cut 7 bases from V and 10 bases from J; bases unmatched to any gene: 12. Germline V gene data show CDR1 as SNHLY and CDR2 as FYNNEI.

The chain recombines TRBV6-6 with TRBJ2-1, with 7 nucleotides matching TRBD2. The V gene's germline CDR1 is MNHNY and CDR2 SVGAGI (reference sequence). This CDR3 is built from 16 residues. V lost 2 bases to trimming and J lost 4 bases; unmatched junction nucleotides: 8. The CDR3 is CASSYVLAAAYNEQFF. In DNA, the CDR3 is TGTGCCAGCAGTTACGTCCTAGCGGCTGCATACAATGAGCAGTTCTTC.

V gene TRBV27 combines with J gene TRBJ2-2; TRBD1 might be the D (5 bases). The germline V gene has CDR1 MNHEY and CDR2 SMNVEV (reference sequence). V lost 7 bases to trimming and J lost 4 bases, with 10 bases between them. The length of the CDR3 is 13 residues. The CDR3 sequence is CASIRASTGELFF. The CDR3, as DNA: TGTGCCAGCATCAGGGCAAGCACCGGGGAGCTGTTTTTT.

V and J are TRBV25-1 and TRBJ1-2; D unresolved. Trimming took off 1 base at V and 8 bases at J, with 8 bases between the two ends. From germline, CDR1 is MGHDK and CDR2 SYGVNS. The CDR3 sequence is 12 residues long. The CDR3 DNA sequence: TGTGCCAGCAGTGAATTATGGGGAGGCTACACCTTC. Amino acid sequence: CASSELWGGYTF.

As DNA, the CDR3 is TGTGCCAGCAGAACTACGGGAGGAGGGGCCAGGGCGAGGAATTCACCCCTCCACTTT. Its protein product is CASRTTGGGARARNSPLHF. V usage is TRBV27 and J usage is TRBJ1-6, with a possible D match to TRBD1 (5 bases). The CDR3 is 19 amino acids. The germline gives CDR1 MNHEY, CDR2 SMNVEV (reference sequence). The ends were cut back, 6 bases at V and 7 bases at J, with 28 bases in the middle.

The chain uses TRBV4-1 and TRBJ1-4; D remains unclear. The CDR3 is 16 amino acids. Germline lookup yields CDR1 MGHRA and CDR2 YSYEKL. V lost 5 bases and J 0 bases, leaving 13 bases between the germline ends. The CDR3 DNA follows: TGCGCCAGCAGCTCCGGGAGTCCCTCAACTAATGAAAAACTGTTTTTT. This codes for CASSSGSPSTNEKLFF.

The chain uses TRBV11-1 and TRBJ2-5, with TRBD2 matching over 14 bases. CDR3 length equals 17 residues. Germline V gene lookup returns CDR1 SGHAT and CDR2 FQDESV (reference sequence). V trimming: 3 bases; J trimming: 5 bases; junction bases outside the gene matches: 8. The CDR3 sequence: CASSFGLAGGRSETQYF. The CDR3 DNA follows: TGTGCCAGCAGCTTCGGACTAGCGGGGGGACGAAGCGAGACCCAGTACTTC.

The CDR3 is CTSSLEGRRGNYGYTF. For the CDR3, the DNA is TGCACCAGCAGCCTGGAGGGGCGCCGGGGTAACTATGGCTACACCTTC. The gene calls are TRBV1 and TRBJ1-2. TRBV1 is given as a pseudogene. This CDR3 has 16 residues.

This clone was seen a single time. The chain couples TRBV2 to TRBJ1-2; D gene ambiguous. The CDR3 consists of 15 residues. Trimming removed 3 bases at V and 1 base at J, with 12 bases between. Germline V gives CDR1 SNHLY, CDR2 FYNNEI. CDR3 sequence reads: CASSEVDPYNYGYTF. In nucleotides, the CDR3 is TGTGCCAGCAGTGAGGTGGACCCTTATAACTATGGCTACACCTTC.

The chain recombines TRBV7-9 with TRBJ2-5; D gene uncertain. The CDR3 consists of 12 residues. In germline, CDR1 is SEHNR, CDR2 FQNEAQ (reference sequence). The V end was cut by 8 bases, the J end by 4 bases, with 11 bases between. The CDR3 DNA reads TGTGCCAGCTCCCACCCAGGAGAGACCCAGTACTTC. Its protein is CASSHPGETQYF.

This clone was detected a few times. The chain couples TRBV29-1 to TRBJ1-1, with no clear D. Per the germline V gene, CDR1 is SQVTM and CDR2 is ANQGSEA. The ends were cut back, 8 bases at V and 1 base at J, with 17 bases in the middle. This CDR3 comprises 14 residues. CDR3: CSTWGGRGNTEAFF. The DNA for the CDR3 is TGCAGCACCTGGGGAGGGCGGGGGAACACTGAAGCTTTCTTT.

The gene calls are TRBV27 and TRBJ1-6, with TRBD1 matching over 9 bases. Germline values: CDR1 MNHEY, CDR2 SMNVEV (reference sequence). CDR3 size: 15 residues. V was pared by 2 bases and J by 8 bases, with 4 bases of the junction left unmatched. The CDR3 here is CASSLERTGDSPLHF. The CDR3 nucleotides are TGTGCCAGCAGTTTAGAACGGACAGGGGATTCACCCCTCCACTTT.

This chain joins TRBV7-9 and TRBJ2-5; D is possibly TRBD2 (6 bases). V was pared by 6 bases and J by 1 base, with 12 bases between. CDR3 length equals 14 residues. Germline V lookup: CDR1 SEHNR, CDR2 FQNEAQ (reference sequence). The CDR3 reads CASSLREAQETQYF. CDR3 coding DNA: TGTGCCAGCAGTTTGAGGGAGGCCCAAGAGACCCAGTACTTC.